In its sample, the clone carrying this TCR beta chain was seen once. Only in-frame clones appear in the TCRdb table, and some are missing; sequencing was by immunoSEQ multiplex PCR. The table records 140,000 to 150,000 clones, just over 85% of them present only once. These data belong to a study of T cell responses to AZD1222 COVID-19 vaccine. Second doses that came at about 4 or about 12 weeks were put together. V lost 9 bases and J lost 7; bases outside the gene matches: 6. This CDR3 region has 12 residues. The germline gives CDR1 LNHDA, CDR2 SQIVND (reference sequence). Here the sequenced sample was peripheral blood, taken 28 days after the second AZD1222 dose. The TCR was taken from an adult who received the AZD1222 COVID-19 vaccine. The chain is built from TRBV19 and TRBJ1-1, with TRBD1 matching 9 bases. CDR3 loop: CASRDRDVEAFF. In DNA form, the CDR3 reads TGTGCCAGCCGGGACAGGGACGTTGAAGCTTTCTTT.